The clone carrying this TCR beta chain was picked up a small number of times. A read error likely explains this, since a far larger clone differs by one base. The CDR3 length is 16 residues. Germline V gene lookup returns CDR1 SGHRS and CDR2 YFSETQ. The J segment lost 5 bases and the V segment lost 4 bases, leaving 11 bases of the junction unmatched. This entry belongs to a study of cytotoxic CD8 clonotypes in ibrutinib-treated CLL. Assay: immunoSEQ multiplex PCR; the TCRdb copy retains only in-frame clones and omits some. The top ten clones hold less than 40% of a sample with more than 60,000 clones, less than 85% of them seen once.

The sequence was obtained from a human donor with chronic lymphocytic leukemia. Sample: PBMCs, taken after 24 months of ibrutinib treatment. The V gene is TRBV5-1, the J gene TRBJ2-1; 8 positions match TRBD2. CDR3 in amino acids: CASSPSPAGAHNEQFF. The CDR3 nucleotides are TGCGCCAGCAGCCCCTCCCCAGCGGGAGCCCACAATGAGCAGTTCTTC.